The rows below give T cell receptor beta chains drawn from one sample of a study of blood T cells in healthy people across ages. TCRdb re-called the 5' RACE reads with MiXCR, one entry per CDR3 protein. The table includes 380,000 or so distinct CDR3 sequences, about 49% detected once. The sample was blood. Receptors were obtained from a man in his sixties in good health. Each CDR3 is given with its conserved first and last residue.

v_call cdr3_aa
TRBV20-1 CSAEGASGRQYEQYF
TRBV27 CASSLLFEQYF
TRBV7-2 CASSIQVSYEQYF
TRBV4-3 CASSQDGGAGQETQYF
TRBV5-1 CASSPHLREASHEQYF
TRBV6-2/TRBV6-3 CASSSTGVKTKNIQYF
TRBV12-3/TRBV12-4 CASSPRTLSSSEQYF
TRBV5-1 CASAREGEKLFF
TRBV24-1 CATSDVGRSDTQYF
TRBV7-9 CASSTRGQGTDTQYF
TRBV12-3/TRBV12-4 CASSLQQVEWAYEQYF
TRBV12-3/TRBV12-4 CASSLNRQGPDTQYF
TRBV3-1 CASSQVFRIGTQETQYF
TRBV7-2 CTSSLAVLLVSGYEQYF
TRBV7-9 CASSLGAGTSYEQYF
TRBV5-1 CASSLEGANTEAFF
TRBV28 CASSLTGPDEQFF
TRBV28 CASNTQGETQYF
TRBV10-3 CAISEARGVGAAPGEQFF
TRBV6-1 CASSGTKYEQYF
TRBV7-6 CASSLDQGADTQYF
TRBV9 CASSVGGTGSNEQFF
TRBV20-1 CSARGKEGVGTDTQYF
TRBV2 CASNSDSYEQYF
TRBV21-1 CASTLQETQYF
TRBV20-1 CSARGPGTGGNKLFF
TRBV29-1 CSVERVDIGVTGELFF
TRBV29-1 CSVTTGPPLYGYTF
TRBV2 CAGSEGAGGRSEQFF
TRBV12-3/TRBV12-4 CASSRGQGYAPLHF
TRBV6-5 CASSRLAGGLDEQFF
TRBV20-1 CSASELGGYSYEQYF
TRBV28 CASSPRLAEQFF
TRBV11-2 CASSLPRAGEQPQHF
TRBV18 CASSPLAQLYNEQFF
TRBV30 CAWSVGGLAGLKNIQYF